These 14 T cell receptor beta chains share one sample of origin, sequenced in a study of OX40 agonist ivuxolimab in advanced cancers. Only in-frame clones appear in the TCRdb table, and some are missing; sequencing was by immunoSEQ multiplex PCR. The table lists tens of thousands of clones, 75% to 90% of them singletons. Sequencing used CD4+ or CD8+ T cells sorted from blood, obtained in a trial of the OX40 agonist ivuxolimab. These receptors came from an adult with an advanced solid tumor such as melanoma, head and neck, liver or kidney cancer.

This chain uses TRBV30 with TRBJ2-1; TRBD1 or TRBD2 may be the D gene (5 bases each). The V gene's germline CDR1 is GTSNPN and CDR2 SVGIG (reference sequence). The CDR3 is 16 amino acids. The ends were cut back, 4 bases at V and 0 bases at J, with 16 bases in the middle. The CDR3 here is CAWNSRGAPSYNEQFF. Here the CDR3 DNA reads TGTGCCTGGAATTCTCGAGGGGCACCCTCCTACAATGAGCAGTTCTTC. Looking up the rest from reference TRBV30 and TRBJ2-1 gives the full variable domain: SQTIHQWPATLVQPVGSPLSLECTVEGTSNPNLYWYRQAAGRGLQLLFYSVGIGQISSEVPQNLSASRPQDRQFILSSKKLLLSDSGFYLCAWNSRGAPSYNEQFFGPGTRLTVL.

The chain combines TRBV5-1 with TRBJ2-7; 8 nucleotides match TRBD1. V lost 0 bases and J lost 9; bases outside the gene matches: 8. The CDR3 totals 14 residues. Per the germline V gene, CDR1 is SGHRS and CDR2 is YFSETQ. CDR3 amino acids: CASSLEGRGRRQYF. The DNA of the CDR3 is TGCGCCAGCAGCTTGGAGGGCAGGGGGCGAAGGCAGTACTTC.

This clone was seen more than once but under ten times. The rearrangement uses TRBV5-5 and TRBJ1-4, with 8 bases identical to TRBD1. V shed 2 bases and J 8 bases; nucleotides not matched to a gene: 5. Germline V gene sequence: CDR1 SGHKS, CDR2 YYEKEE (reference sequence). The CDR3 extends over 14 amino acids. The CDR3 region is CASSFQGAKEKLFF. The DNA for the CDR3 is TGTGCCAGCAGCTTCCAGGGGGCCAAGGAAAAACTGTTTTTT.

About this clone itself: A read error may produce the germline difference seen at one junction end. DNA of the CDR3: TGTGCCAGCGGGGCGGGGGGGCCGGATTTT. Amino acid sequence: CASGAGGPDF. The chain has TRBV7-9 and TRBJ2-3; 9 bases match TRBD2. The germline V gene encodes CDR1 SEHNR and CDR2 FQNEAQ (reference sequence). The CDR3 extends over 10 amino acids.

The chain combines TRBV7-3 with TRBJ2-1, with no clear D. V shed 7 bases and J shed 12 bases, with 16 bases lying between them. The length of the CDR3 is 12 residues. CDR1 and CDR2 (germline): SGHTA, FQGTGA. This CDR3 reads CASTPCGKSQFF. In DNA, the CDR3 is TGTGCCAGCACCCCGTGCGGTAAATCGCAGTTCTTC.

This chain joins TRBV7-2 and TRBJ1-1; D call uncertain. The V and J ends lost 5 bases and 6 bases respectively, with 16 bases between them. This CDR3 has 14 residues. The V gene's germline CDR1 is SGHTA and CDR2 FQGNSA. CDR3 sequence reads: CASSLETGRAEAFF. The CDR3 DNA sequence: TGTGCCAGCAGCCTCGAGACGGGGAGGGCTGAAGCTTTCTTT.

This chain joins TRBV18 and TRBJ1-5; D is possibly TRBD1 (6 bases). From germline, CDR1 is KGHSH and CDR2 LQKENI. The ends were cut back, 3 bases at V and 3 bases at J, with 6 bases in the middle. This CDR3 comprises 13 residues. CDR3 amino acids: CASSPGHNQPQHF. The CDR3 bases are TGTGCCAGCTCACCGGGACACAATCAGCCCCAGCATTTT.

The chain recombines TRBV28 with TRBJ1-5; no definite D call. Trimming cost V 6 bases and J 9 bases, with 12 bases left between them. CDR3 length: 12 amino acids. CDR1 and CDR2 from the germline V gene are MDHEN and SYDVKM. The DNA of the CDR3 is TGTGCCAGCAGCTTACCGTTGATGCCCCAGCATTTT. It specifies CASSLPLMPQHF.

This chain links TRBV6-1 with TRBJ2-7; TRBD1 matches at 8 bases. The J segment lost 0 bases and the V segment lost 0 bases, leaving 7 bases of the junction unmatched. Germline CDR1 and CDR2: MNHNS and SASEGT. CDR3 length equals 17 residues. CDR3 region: CASSEALTGVSSYEQYF. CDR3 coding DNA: TGTGCCAGCAGTGAAGCCCTGACAGGGGTGAGCTCCTACGAGCAGTACTTC.

This CDR3 is CASSIMIGPYGYTF. The CDR3 DNA sequence: TGTGCCAGTAGTATAATGATCGGACCGTATGGCTACACCTTC. The V gene is TRBV19, the J gene TRBJ1-2, with no clear D. Trimming removed 2 bases from V and 5 bases from J, with 12 bases in between. The germline V gene has CDR1 LNHDA and CDR2 SQIVND (reference sequence). CDR3 length: 14 amino acids. The full variable domain, in which reference TRBV19 and TRBJ1-2 provide the parts outside the CDR3, is DGGITQSPKYLFRKEGQNVTLSCEQNLNHDAMYWYRQDPGQGLRLIYYSQIVNDFQKGDIAEGYSVSREKKESFPLTVTSAQKNPTAFYLCASSIMIGPYGYTFGSGTRLTVV.

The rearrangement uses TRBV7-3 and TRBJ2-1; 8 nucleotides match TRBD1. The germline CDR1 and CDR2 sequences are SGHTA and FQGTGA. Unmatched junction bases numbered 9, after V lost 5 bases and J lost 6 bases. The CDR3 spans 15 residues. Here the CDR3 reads CASSAAPGGPNEQFF. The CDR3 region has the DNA TGTGCCAGCAGCGCGGCCCCAGGGGGCCCCAATGAGCAGTTCTTC.

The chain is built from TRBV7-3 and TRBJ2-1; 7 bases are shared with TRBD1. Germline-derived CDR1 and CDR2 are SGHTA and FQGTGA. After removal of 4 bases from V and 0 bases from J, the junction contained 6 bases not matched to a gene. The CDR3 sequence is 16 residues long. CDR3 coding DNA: TGTGCCAGCAGCTATACTACAGGGGCCTCCTACAATGAGCAGTTCTTC. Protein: CASSYTTGASYNEQFF.

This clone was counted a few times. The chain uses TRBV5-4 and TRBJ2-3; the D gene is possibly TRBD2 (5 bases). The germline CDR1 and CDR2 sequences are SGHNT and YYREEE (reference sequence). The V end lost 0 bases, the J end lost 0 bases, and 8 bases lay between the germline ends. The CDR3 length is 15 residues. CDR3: CASSLGTPSTDTQYF. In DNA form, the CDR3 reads TGTGCCAGCAGCTTGGGGACTCCCAGCACAGATACGCAGTATTTT.

The DNA of the CDR3 is TGCAGCGTTGAGGGGGGCAACACTGAAGCTTTCTTT. It translates to CSVEGGNTEAFF. This chain connects TRBV29-1 to TRBJ1-1; tentative D call: TRBD1 (6 bases). The germline V and J ends were trimmed by 3 bases and 2 bases, with 7 bases remaining between them. The germline CDR1 and CDR2 sequences are SQVTM and ANQGSEA. The CDR3 extends over 12 amino acids. Complete variable domain (other parts from reference TRBV29-1 and TRBJ1-1): SAVISQKPSRDICQRGTSLTIQCQVDSQVTMMFWYRQQPGQSLTLIATANQGSEATYESGFVIDKFPISRPNLTFSTLTVSNMSPEDSSIYLCSVEGGNTEAFFGQGTRLTVV.